This TCR beta chain was profiled in a study of blood T cell repertoires in COVID-19. Sequenced by immunoSEQ multiplex PCR; TCRdb stores in-frame clones only, minus some. The sample lists 110,000 to 150,000 clones, approximately 80% occurring once. This clone has a single count. Germline CDR1 SNHLY, CDR2 FYNNEI. V was shortened by 3 bases and J by 0 bases, with 9 bases between the two germline ends. The CDR3 has 15 amino acids. J is TRBJ1-5 and V is TRBV2, with D possibly matching TRBD1 (5 bases). The sample consisted of PBMCs or T cells enriched from blood (not recorded which). The TCR sequence derives from a woman aged 40 to 50 who had recovered from COVID-19. CDR3 residues: CASSEPRDSNQPQHF. Here the CDR3 DNA reads TGTGCCAGCAGTGAGCCCAGGGATAGCAATCAGCCCCAGCATTTT.